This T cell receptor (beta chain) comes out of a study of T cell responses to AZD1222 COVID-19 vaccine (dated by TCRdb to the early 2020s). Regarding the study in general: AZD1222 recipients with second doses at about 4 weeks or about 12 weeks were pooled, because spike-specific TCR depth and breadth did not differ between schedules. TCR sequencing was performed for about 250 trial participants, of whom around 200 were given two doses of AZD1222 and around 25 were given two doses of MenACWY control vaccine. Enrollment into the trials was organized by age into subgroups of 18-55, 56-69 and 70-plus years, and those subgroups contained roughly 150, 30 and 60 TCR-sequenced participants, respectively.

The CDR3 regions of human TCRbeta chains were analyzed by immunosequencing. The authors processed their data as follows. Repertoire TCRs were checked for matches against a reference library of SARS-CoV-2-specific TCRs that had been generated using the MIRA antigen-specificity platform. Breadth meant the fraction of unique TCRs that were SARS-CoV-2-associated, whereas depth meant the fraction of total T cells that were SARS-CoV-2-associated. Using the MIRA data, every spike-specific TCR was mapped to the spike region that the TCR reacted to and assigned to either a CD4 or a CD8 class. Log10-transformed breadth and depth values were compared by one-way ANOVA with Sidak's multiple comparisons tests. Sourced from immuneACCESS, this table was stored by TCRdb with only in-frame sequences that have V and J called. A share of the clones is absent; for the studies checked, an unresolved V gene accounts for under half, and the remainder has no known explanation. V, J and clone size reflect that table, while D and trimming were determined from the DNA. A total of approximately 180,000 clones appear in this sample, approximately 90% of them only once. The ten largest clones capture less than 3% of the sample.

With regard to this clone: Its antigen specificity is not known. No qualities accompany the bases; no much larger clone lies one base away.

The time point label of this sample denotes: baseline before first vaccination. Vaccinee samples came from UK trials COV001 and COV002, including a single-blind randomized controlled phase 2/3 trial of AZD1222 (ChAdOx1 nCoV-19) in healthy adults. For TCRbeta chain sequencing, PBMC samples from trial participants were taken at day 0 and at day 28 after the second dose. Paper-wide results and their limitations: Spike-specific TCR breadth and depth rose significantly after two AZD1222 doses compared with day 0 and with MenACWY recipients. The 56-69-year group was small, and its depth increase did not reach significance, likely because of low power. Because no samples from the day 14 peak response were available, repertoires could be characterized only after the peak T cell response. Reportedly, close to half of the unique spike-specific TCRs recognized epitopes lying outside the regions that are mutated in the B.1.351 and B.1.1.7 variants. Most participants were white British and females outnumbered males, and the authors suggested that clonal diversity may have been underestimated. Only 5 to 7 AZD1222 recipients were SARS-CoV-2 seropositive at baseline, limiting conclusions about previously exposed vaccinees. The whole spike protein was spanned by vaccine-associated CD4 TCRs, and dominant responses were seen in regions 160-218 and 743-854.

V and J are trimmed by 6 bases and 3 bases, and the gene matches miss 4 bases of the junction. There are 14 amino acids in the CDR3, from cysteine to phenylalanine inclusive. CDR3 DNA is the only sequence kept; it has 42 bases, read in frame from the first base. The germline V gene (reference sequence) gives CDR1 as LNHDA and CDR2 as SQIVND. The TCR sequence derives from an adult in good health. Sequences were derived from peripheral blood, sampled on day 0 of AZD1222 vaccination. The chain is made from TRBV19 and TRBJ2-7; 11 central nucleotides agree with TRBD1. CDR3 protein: CASSAGQGDYEQYF. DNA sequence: TGTGCCAGTAGCGCGGGACAGGGGGACTACGAGCAGTACTTC.